These 15 T cell receptor beta chains were sequenced from one sample in a study of T cells after posttransplantation cyclophosphamide. The naive gate required viable CD3+CD4+ or CD3+CD8+ cells with CCR7+CD45RA+CD45RO-CD95-CD27+CD28+ phenotype. Assay used: immunoSEQ multiplex PCR; TCRdb lists only in-frame clones, some missing. The profile shows 30,000 or so clones, around nine tenths of them singletons. Material for sequencing was naive CD4+ T cells sorted from PBMCs. All receptors come from an older woman in good health, CMV-negative, and a related stem cell transplant donor.

The chain recombines TRBV30 with TRBJ1-1, with D uncertain. This CDR3 contains 13 residues. The V gene's germline CDR1 is GTSNPN and CDR2 SVGIG (reference sequence). Trimming took off 0 bases at V and 9 bases at J, with 14 bases between the two ends. CDR3 nucleotides: TGTGCCTGGAGTGTAGCCCATGCCTCTCAAGCTTTCTTT. This gives the protein CAWSVAHASQAFF.

The chain couples TRBV4-1 to TRBJ1-1; 7 bases match TRBD1. Germline V gives CDR1 MGHRA, CDR2 YSYEKL. This CDR3 comprises 16 residues. With 4 bases clipped from V and 0 bases from J, the junction kept 8 bases outside the gene matches. The CDR3 DNA follows: TGCGCCAGCAGCCCGGGGACAGCTTCAATGAACACTGAAGCTTTCTTT. Translating it yields CASSPGTASMNTEAFF.

The chain is built from TRBV19 and TRBJ2-3; 7 nucleotides agree with TRBD2. There are 15 residues in the CDR3. V lost 4 bases to trimming and J lost 4 bases; unmatched junction nucleotides: 8. Germline V lookup: CDR1 LNHDA, CDR2 SQIVND (reference sequence). This chain's CDR3 is CASSKAGAWADTQYF. In DNA, the CDR3 is TGTGCCAGTAGTAAGGCGGGAGCGTGGGCAGATACGCAGTATTTT.

This chain links TRBV15 with TRBJ2-7; TRBD2 is a possible D gene (6 bases). V was shortened by 4 bases and J by 3 bases, with 13 bases between the two germline ends. The CDR3 has 14 residues. In germline, CDR1 is LNHNV, CDR2 YYDKDF (reference sequence). The CDR3 protein is CATSKASENYEQYF. In nucleotides, the CDR3 is TGTGCCACCAGCAAGGCTAGCGAGAACTACGAGCAGTACTTC.

The gene calls are TRBV13 and TRBJ2-1, with TRBD2 matching over 7 bases. There are 14 residues in the CDR3. Germline trimming cut 7 bases from V and 2 bases from J; bases unmatched to any gene: 5. The germline V gene encodes CDR1 PRHDT and CDR2 FYEKMQ (reference sequence). The CDR3 here is CASKRGHTYNEQFF. The DNA of the CDR3 is TGTGCCAGCAAGCGGGGCCATACCTACAATGAGCAGTTCTTC.

The chain carries TRBV5-6 and TRBJ2-7, with a possible D match to TRBD1 (6 bases). The CDR3 is 14 amino acids. The V end lost 0 bases, the J end lost 6 bases, and 13 bases lay between the germline ends. Per the germline V gene, CDR1 is SGHDT and CDR2 is YYEEEE. CDR3 amino acids: CASSLDAGVFEQYF. The CDR3 nucleotides are TGTGCCAGCAGCTTGGACGCAGGGGTCTTCGAGCAGTACTTC.

The rearrangement links TRBV7-9 to TRBJ2-2; no definite D call. With 6 bases removed from V and 5 bases from J, the gap between germline ends came to 7 bases. The V gene's germline CDR1 is SEHNR and CDR2 FQNEAQ (reference sequence). There are 12 residues in the CDR3. The CDR3 DNA is TGTGCCAGCAGGCTCCGGACCGGGGAGCTGTTTTTT. Protein sequence: CASRLRTGELFF.

The chain couples TRBV4-1 to TRBJ2-7; TRBD1 aligns across 9 bases. Germline V gene lookup returns CDR1 MGHRA and CDR2 YSYEKL. The ends lost 3 bases at V and 3 bases at J; junction bases unmatched: 3. The CDR3 is 14 residues long. CDR3 loop: CASSQPTGGYEQYF. The CDR3 region has the DNA TGCGCCAGCAGCCAGCCGACAGGGGGCTACGAGCAGTACTTC.

The rearrangement links TRBV5-1 to TRBJ2-7; TRBD1 matches at 8 bases. The trim removed 4 bases at V and 2 bases at J, leaving 5 bases unmatched. Germline lookup yields CDR1 SGHRS and CDR2 YFSETQ. CDR3 length: 14 residues. CDR3 in DNA: TGCGCCAGCAGCCCCGGACAGGGTCCCTACGAGCAGTACTTC. Its protein is CASSPGQGPYEQYF.

This clone was picked up one time. This chain uses TRBV12-5 with TRBJ1-1; 9 bases fit TRBD1. This CDR3 is built from 14 residues. CDR1 is LGHNT, CDR2 FRNRAP, per germline. V shed 1 base and J 10 bases; nucleotides not matched to a gene: 7. Here the CDR3 DNA reads TGTGCTAGTGGTTTGGCGGGGACAGGGATGGCAGCTTTCTTT. This codes for CASGLAGTGMAAFF.

The CDR3 DNA reads as TGTGCCTGGCAAAGGCAGGATCGGAAGACTGAAGCTTTCTTT. This codes for CAWQRQDRKTEAFF. The rearrangement links TRBV30 to TRBJ1-1, with D unresolved. Trimming took 5 bases from V and 5 from J, leaving 18 bases between them. The V gene's germline CDR1 is GTSNPN and CDR2 SVGIG (reference sequence). The CDR3 is 14 residues long.

The rearrangement uses TRBV7-9 and TRBJ2-3, with TRBD2 matching 8 bases. CDR1 is SEHNR, CDR2 FQNEAQ, per germline (reference sequence). The V segment lost 3 bases and the J segment 4 bases; nucleotides outside the gene matches: 12. CDR3 length equals 17 residues. This chain's CDR3 is CASSFPRGGRSPDTQYF. For the CDR3, the DNA is TGTGCCAGCAGCTTCCCCCGGGGGGGGCGCAGCCCAGATACGCAGTATTTT.

The CDR3 is CASSSEGSVGHIYNEQFF. In DNA form, the CDR3 reads TGTGCCAGCAGTTCTGAAGGGTCAGTGGGACACATATACAATGAGCAGTTCTTC. The rearrangement joins TRBV2 to TRBJ2-1, with D possibly being TRBD1 (6 bases). Trimming removed 5 bases from V and 4 bases from J, with 24 bases in between. The CDR3 covers 18 residues. Germline V CDR1 and CDR2: SNHLY, FYNNEI. The complete variable domain, with remaining parts taken from reference TRBV2 and TRBJ2-1, reads EPEVTQTPSHQVTQMGQEVILRCVPISNHLYFYWYRQILGQKVEFLVSFYNNEISEKSEIFDDQFSVERPDGSNFTLKIRSTKLEDSAMYFCASSSEGSVGHIYNEQFFGPGTRLTVL.

Only one count was recorded for this clone. J is TRBJ2-7 and V is TRBV5-1; TRBD2 matches at 12 bases. With V trimmed by 4 bases and J by 5 bases, 7 bases remained unmatched. The CDR3 is 15 amino acids. Germline values: CDR1 SGHRS, CDR2 YFSETQ. This CDR3 is CASSSRLAGEDEQYF. The CDR3 DNA sequence: TGCGCCAGCAGCAGCCGACTAGCGGGAGAGGACGAGCAGTACTTC.

The J gene is TRBJ2-5, the V gene TRBV29-1; TRBD1 is a possible D gene (6 bases). Trimming took off 1 base at V and 4 bases at J, with 13 bases between the two ends. Germline V lookup: CDR1 SQVTM, CDR2 ANQGSEA. The CDR3 consists of 14 residues. CDR3 residues: CSVEGTEGGETQYF. DNA of the CDR3: TGCAGCGTTGAAGGGACAGAGGGCGGAGAGACCCAGTACTTC.